Presented here are 8 T cell receptor beta chains from one specimen sequenced in a study of T cells in localized non-small cell lung cancer. Only in-frame clones appear in the TCRdb table, and some are missing; sequencing was by immunoSEQ multiplex PCR. This table has 2,500 or so clones, approximately 24% appearing once. The sample here was lung tumor tissue, taken before any cancer treatment. Receptors were obtained from a male donor at least 60 years old with stage II squamous cell lung carcinoma.

The chain is built from TRBV18 and TRBJ1-6; no clear D gene. The CDR3 runs 12 residues. CDR1 and CDR2 from the germline V gene are KGHSH and LQKENI. V lost 2 bases and J lost 7, with 3 bases in between. As DNA, the CDR3 is TGTGCCAGCTCACCAGGAAATTCACCCCTCCACTTT. Translating it yields CASSPGNSPLHF.

This clone was picked up a small number of times. V is TRBV28 and J is TRBJ1-4; 9 bases align to TRBD1. Germline CDR1 reads MDHEN; CDR2 reads SYDVKM. V shed 6 bases, J shed 8 bases, and the junction held 7 bases outside the gene matches. This CDR3 spans 14 amino acids. CDR3 DNA: TGTGCCAGCAGGGGCAGGACAGGGGTAGAAAAACTGTTTTTT. Protein: CASRGRTGVEKLFF.

This clone turned up a few times. The chain carries TRBV19 and TRBJ1-1; D call uncertain. This CDR3 comprises 14 residues. Per the germline V gene, CDR1 is LNHDA and CDR2 is SQIVND (reference sequence). V lost 3 bases and J 6 bases, leaving 14 bases between the germline ends. The CDR3, as DNA: TGTGCCAGTAGTATTAAATCGGGATCCGCTGAAGCTTTCTTT. As protein: CASSIKSGSAEAFF.

This clone is termed medium-sized. The V and J genes are TRBV11-3 and TRBJ2-5; D ambiguous. This CDR3 has 14 amino acids. In germline, CDR1 is SGHNT, CDR2 YENEEA. The V end lost 4 bases, the J end lost 1 base, and 10 bases lay between the germline ends. CDR3 in amino acids: CASSSPGTQETQYF. The CDR3 DNA follows: TGTGCCAGCAGCTCTCCTGGAACCCAAGAGACCCAGTACTTC.

J is TRBJ2-3 and V is TRBV9; 7 nucleotides line up with TRBD2. The CDR3 has 19 residues. J lost 0 bases, V lost 5 bases, and 18 bases had no gene match. Germline-derived CDR1 and CDR2 are SGDLS and YYNGEE. The CDR3 DNA sequence: TGTGCCAGCAGTTTAGATGGTCGCGGGAGAGGCTCTAGCACAGATACGCAGTATTTT. Encoded protein: CASSLDGRGRGSSTDTQYF.

By share, this clone counts as medium-sized. The same CDR3 can be traced to other DNA sequences in this sample. This sequence joins TRBV29-1 and TRBJ1-5; 7 bases line up with TRBD1. CDR3 length: 14 amino acids. The V segment lost 6 bases and the J segment 2 bases; nucleotides outside the gene matches: 7. Per germline, CDR1 SQVTM and CDR2 ANQGSEA. The CDR3 spells CSVQQGYGNQPQHF. As DNA, the CDR3 is TGCAGCGTACAACAGGGGTATGGCAATCAGCCCCAGCATTTT.

This clone was detected only a few times. The rearrangement uses TRBV11-3 and TRBJ1-1, with 9 bases lining up with TRBD1. This CDR3 spans 15 amino acids. V dropped 5 bases and J dropped 4; count of bases not matched to a gene: 8. CDR1 and CDR2 from the germline V gene are SGHNT and YENEEA. The CDR3 here is CASSAKRQGGTEAFF. DNA of the CDR3: TGTGCCAGCAGCGCCAAACGACAGGGGGGCACTGAAGCTTTCTTT. The complete variable domain, with remaining parts taken from reference TRBV11-3 and TRBJ1-1, reads EAGVVQSPRYKIIEKKQPVAFWCNPISGHNTLYWYLQNLGQGPELLIRYENEEAVDDSQLPKDRFSAERLKGVDSTLKIQPAELGDSAVYLCASSAKRQGGTEAFFGQGTRLTVV.

V and J are TRBV18 and TRBJ1-1, with 10 bases that match TRBD1. With 1 base clipped from V and 0 bases from J, the junction kept 2 bases outside the gene matches. Germline CDR1 reads KGHSH; CDR2 reads LQKENI. The CDR3 consists of 16 residues. CDR3 sequence: CASSPQTGGLNTEAFF. In DNA, the CDR3 is TGTGCCAGCTCACCACAGACAGGGGGCCTGAACACTGAAGCTTTCTTT.